This record covers a single T cell receptor beta chain. This receptor's antigen is unknown. Within one base of it there is no much larger clone, and no base qualities were kept. This sample stems from a study of beta chain features in type 1 diabetes listed by TCRdb under 2018. For context, the study as a whole: No differences in mean age, gender distribution, total cell number or subset yield were found between patients and healthy donors. A total of around 110,000,000 sorted cells were examined across all samples, and a strong correlation was observed between cell number per subset and RNA yield. In the study, recently diagnosed type 1 diabetes patients and matched healthy donors were compared on the TCRB repertoires of their sorted circulating CD4+ T cell subsets. Regulatory and stem cell-like memory subsets were isolated from only 8 patients and roughly eight healthy donors, whereas naive and central memory subsets came from all 28 donors. Summary of the overall study and its limitations: The naive, central memory and regulatory TCRB repertoires appeared to resemble one another more closely among patients than among healthy donors. At VDJ recombination sites, type 1 diabetes patients had fewer insertions and more deleted nucleotides, which implies abnormalities in thymic rearrangement. Because cDNA was sequenced instead of genomic DNA, highly expressing activated cells could be over-represented, though the groups showed no difference in activation or CD3 levels. A moderate but significant shortening of TCRB CDR3 length was observed in type 1 diabetes patients in all four CD4+ subsets. HLA sub-analyses involved small numbers of individuals, so any influence of HLA type on TCRB rearrangement remained unresolved. Shorter templates might be favored by PCR, yet because patient and control samples were amplified and corrected together, any such skew would affect both groups equally.

All of the isolated RNA was reverse transcribed with the High Capacity cDNA Reverse Transcription Kit, so expressed TCRB transcripts were sequenced. Deep immunoSEQ sequencing was applied to naive, central memory and regulatory T cell samples, giving an average of around 3.8 million total reads per sample. Sorted cells were lysed in RLT buffer, and RNA was extracted using DNase-treated RNeasy Micro or Mini kits according to cell number. Each cell subset was processed separately to prevent cross-contamination, with patient and healthy donor samples processed together. The immunoSEQ multiplex PCR was used to amplify TCRB sequences from cDNA, yielding 87-bp fragments that span the CDR3 region. The amplicons were sequenced using the Illumina HiSeq platform. The authors' analysis ran thus. PCR bias was corrected computationally using synthetic template baselines, and reads within Hamming distance 2 were collapsed, with unmergeable singletons discarded. Reads were aligned against IMGT to assign V, D and J genes, CDR3 length and insertions or deletions at six rearrangement sites. Within each subset, clonotype counts were normalized to sorted cell number, after which true diversity and Gini coefficients were computed with the tcR R package. The overlap coefficient, calculated on TCRB nucleotide sequences, was used to measure repertoire sharing. Out-of-frame TCRB sequences from naive cells were analyzed to stand in for the pre-selection repertoire. TCRdb holds this immuneACCESS table with in-frame rearrangements only. Some clones are missing; in checked studies, unresolved V genes explain under half, and the rest has no known cause. V, J and clone size were drawn from that table, and D and trimming were deduced from the DNA. This sample holds roughly 340,000 clones; less than 15% were observed only once. The top ten constitute roughly 0.016% of the sample.

Unmatched junction bases come to 1, with V trimmed by 0 bases and J by 6 bases. The germline V gene gives CDR1 as KGHSH and CDR2 as LQKENI. The CDR3 starts with the cysteine, ends with the phenylalanine, and has 16 residues. CDR3 DNA only is kept here, 48 bases in frame from base 1. From each donor, a single peripheral blood sample of 100 to 150 mL on average was drawn into heparinised tubes. Using a panel that included CD45RO, CCR7, CD25, CD127, CD95 and CD27, naive, central memory, regulatory and stem cell-like memory CD4+ T cells were sorted on a BD FACSAria II. A purity above 98% was achieved for all sorted populations. PBMCs were separated immediately by Lymphoprep density gradient centrifugation and were stained directly, without being cultured. To minimize batch effects, samples were stained and sorted in pairs, one healthy donor with one patient per experiment.

The receptor's source is a woman aged 18-29 years with type 1 diabetes. What was sequenced was naive CD4+ T cells from blood. The cell subset or site label here, explained by the study, means: true naive CD4+ T cells. The rearrangement joined TRBV18 to TRBJ2-2, with 13 middle bases fitting TRBD2. The sequenced DNA is TGTGCCAGCTCACCACCACTAGCGGGAGGGCCCGGGGAGCTGTTTTTT. It codes for CASSPPLAGGPGELFF.